The sequence of this TCR beta chain was determined in a study of lymphopenia after photon versus proton radiotherapy. Overall study results and limits: A bigger post-nadir fall in TCR diversity correlated inversely with survival time in deceased patients.

A note on this clone: Its target is not known.

Clones were read by immunoSEQ multiplex PCR, and TCRdb kept only the in-frame ones, dropping some. The sample lists tens of thousands of clones, about 92% seen once, with more than 15% in the top ten. Per the germline V gene, CDR1 is SGHRS and CDR2 is YFSETQ. The CDR3 runs to 14 residues. V gave up 0 bases and J gave up 6 bases, with 12 bases separating them. The V and J genes are TRBV5-1 and TRBJ1-2; TRBD1 is a possible D gene (6 bases). This clonotype originated in a woman in her thirties or forties with cholangiocarcinoma. The sequences come from peripheral blood, collected from a patient treated with photon-based radiotherapy. CDR3 amino acids: CASSLEGGGDGYTF. The CDR3 DNA is TGCGCCAGCAGCTTGGAGGGGGGAGGCGATGGCTACACCTTC. Looking up the rest from reference TRBV5-1 and TRBJ1-2 gives the full variable domain: KAGVTQTPRYLIKTRGQQVTLSCSPISGHRSVSWYQQTPGQGLQFLFEYFSETQRNKGNFPGRFSGRQFSNSRSEMNVSTLELGDSALYLCASSLEGGGDGYTFGSGTRLTVV.